The sequence of this TCR beta chain was determined in a study of cytomegalovirus exposure and HLA in healthy donors. At the level of the study: The approximately 120 validation repertoires were reported in a later analysis to have been generated on the same platform as the approximately 700 first-cohort repertoires. General study points: Usually a TCR sequence was rare, but some public TCRs were found in many donors. Some TCR beta chains (more than 150 of them) were listed as cytomegalovirus-associated.

Separation from the roughly 690-subject first cohort characterized the roughly 120-subject validation cohort, to which the donors belonged. With respect to this clone: Its antigen is undetermined.

The CDR3 runs to 11 residues. The ends were cut back, 1 base at V and 5 bases at J, with 4 bases in the middle. Germline V gene lookup returns CDR1 SGHRS and CDR2 YFSETQ. TCRdb's copy holds only in-frame clones and misses some; the assay was immunoSEQ multiplex PCR. The table includes over 60,000 clones, nearly 96% detected once. Sequencing was performed on PBMCs. The source is a young woman in good health and CMV-seropositive. The chain joins TRBV5-1 to TRBJ2-7; D remains ambiguous. This CDR3 reads CASSLSHEQYF. Here the CDR3 DNA reads TGCGCCAGCAGCTTGAGCCACGAGCAGTACTTC. The whole variable domain, remainder taken from reference TRBV5-1 and TRBJ2-7, is KAGVTQTPRYLIKTRGQQVTLSCSPISGHRSVSWYQQTPGQGLQFLFEYFSETQRNKGNFPGRFSGRQFSNSRSEMNVSTLELGDSALYLCASSLSHEQYFGPGTRLTVT.